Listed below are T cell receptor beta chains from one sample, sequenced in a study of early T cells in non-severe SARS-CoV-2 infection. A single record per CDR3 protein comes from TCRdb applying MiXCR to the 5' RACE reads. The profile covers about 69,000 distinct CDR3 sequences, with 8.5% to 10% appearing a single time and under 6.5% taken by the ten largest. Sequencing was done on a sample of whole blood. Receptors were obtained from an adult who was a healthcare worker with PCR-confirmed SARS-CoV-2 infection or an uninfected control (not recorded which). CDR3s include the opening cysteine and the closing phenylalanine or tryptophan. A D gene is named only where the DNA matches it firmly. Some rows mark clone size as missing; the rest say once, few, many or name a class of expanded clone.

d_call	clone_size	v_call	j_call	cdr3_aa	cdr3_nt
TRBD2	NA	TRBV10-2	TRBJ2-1	CASRAAGGYNEQFF	TGCGCCAGCAGGGCGGCGGGGGGATACAATGAGCAGTTCTTC
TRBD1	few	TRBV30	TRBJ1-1	CAWSGHRGTEAFF	TGTGCCTGGAGTGGACACAGGGGCACTGAAGCTTTCTTT